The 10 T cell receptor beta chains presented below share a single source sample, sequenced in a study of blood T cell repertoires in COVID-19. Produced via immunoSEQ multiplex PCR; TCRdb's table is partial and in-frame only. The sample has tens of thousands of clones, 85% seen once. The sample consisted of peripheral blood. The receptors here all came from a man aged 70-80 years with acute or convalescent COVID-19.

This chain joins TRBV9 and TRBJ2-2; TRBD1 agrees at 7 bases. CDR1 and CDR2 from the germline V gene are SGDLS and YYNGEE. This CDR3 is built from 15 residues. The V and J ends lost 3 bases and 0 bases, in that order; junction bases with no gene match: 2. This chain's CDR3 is CASSDRGTNTGELFF. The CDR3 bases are TGTGCCAGCAGCGACAGGGGTACGAACACCGGGGAGCTGTTTTTT.

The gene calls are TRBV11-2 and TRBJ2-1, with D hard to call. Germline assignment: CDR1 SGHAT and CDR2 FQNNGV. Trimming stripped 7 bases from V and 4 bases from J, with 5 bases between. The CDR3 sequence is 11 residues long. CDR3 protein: CASTGYNEQFF. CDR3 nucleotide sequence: TGTGCCAGCACCGGGTACAATGAGCAGTTCTTC.

CDR3 DNA sequence: TGCGCCAGCAGCCAAGATCCCCCGGGGGGCGCAGATACGCAGTATTTT. Its translation: CASSQDPPGGADTQYF. V usage is TRBV4-1 and J usage is TRBJ2-3, with D maybe TRBD2 (7 bases). Germline lookup yields CDR1 MGHRA and CDR2 YSYEKL. The CDR3 spans 16 residues. Trimming took 0 bases from V and 4 from J, leaving 14 bases between them.

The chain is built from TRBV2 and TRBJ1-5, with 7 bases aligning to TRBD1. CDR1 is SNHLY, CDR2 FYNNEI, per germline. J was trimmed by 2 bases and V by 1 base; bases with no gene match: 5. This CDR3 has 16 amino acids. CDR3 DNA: TGTGCCAGCAGTGAAGGAGGGGGCGGCGGCAATCAGCCCCAGCATTTT. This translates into CASSEGGGGGNQPQHF.

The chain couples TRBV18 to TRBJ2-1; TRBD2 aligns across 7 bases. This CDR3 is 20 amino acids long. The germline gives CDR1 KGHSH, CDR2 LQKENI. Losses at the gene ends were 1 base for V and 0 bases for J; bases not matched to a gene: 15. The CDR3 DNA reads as TGTGCCAGCTCACCACGATTGATGTCGGCGGGGGAGAGCTCCTACAATGAGCAGTTCTTC. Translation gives CASSPRLMSAGESSYNEQFF.

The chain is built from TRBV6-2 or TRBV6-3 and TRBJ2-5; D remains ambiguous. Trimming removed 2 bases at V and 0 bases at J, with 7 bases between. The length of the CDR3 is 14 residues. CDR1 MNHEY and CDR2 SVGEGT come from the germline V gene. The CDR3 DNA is TGTGCCAGCAGTTACGAGACTTACCAAGAGACCCAGTACTTC. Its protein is CASSYETYQETQYF.

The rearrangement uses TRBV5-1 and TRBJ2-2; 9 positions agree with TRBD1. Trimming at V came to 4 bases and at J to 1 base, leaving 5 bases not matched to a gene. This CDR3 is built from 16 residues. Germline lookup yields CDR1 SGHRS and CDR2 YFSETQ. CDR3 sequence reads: CASSPPGQGNTGELFF. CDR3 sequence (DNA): TGCGCCAGCAGCCCCCCGGGACAGGGGAACACCGGGGAGCTGTTTTTT.

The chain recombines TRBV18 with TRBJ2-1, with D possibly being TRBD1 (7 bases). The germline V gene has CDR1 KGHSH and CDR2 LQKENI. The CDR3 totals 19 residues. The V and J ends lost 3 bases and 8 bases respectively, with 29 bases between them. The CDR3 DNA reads TGTGCCAGCTCACCCGGACAGGTTTCGGGCGGGACCCTGTTAGATGAGCAGTTCTTC. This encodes CASSPGQVSGGTLLDEQFF.

The chain's CDR3 is CASSLESNGELFF. In DNA form, the CDR3 reads TGTGCCAGCAGCTTAGAAAGCAACGGGGAGCTGTTTTTT. The J gene is TRBJ2-2, the V gene TRBV7-9; no reliable D call. There are 13 residues in the CDR3. The germline gives CDR1 SEHNR, CDR2 FQNEAQ (reference sequence). V dropped 1 base and J dropped 7 bases, with 7 bases sitting between them.

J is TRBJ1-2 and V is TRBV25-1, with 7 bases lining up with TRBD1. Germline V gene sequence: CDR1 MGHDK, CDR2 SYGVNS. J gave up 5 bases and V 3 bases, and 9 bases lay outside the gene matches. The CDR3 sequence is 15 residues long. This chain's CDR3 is CASSDPETGRYGYTF. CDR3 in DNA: TGTGCCAGCAGTGACCCCGAGACAGGGAGATATGGCTACACCTTC.